A selection of T cell receptor beta chains follows, all from one sample in a study of T cells in Graves' hyperthyroidism and ophthalmopathy. TCRdb called the multiplex PCR reads again in MiXCR, with one record for every CDR3 protein. The sample carries more than 500,000 distinct CDR3 sequences, about 15% recorded once. The sample was blood. Receptors originate from a woman aged 40 to 50 with Graves' ophthalmopathy. The CDR3 runs from the conserved cysteine through the conserved F or W. D genes are given only for firm matches. Only part of the rows carry a size: once, few, many, or a class if the clone is expanded.

NA,many,TRBJ2-5,TRBV18,CASSPAGLQETQYF,TGTGCCAGCTCACCAGCCGGATTACAAGAGACCCAGTACTTC
TRBD2,few,TRBJ2-7,TRBV28,CASSLLAGGGNEQYF,TGTGCCAGCAGTTTACTAGCGGGAGGAGGGAACGAGCAGTACTTC
NA,many,TRBJ1-1,TRBV24-1,CATSDLGNTEAFF,TGTGCCACCAGTGACTTGGGGAACACTGAAGCTTTCTTT
NA,NA,TRBJ2-7,TRBV29-1,CSVEEGTACDEQYF,TGCAGCGTTGAAGAAGGAACCGCGTGTGACGAGCAGTACTTC
TRBD1,NA,TRBJ1-6,TRBV7-9,CVSKGQIVSPLHF,TGTGTCAGCAAGGGACAGATAGTTTCACCCCTCCACTTT
TRBD1,many,TRBJ2-2,TRBV9,CASSNRQGYTGELFF,TGTGCCAGCAGCAATCGACAGGGCTACACCGGGGAGCTGTTTTTT
NA,NA,TRBJ1-1,TRBV6-2/TRBV6-3,CASSHPWSNCWGGDTEAFF,TGTGCCAGCAGTCACCCCTGGAGTAACTGCTGGGGTGGCGACACTGAAGCTTTCTTT
TRBD1,many,TRBJ1-1,TRBV29-1,CSVEDLGQVNTEAFF,TGCAGCGTTGAAGATCTTGGACAGGTGAACACTGAAGCTTTCTTT
NA,NA,TRBJ2-7,TRBV24-1,CATSDSNGNQPSYEQYF,TGTGCCACCAGTGATTCGAACGGTAACCAGCCGTCCTACGAGCAGTACTTC
NA,many,TRBJ1-2,TRBV28,CASSLGLLANYGYTF,TGTGCCAGCAGTTTAGGGCTCCTCGCTAACTATGGCTACACCTTC
TRBD2,few,TRBJ2-7,TRBV7-8,CASSLGGGGIEQYF,TGTGCCAGCAGCTTAGGGGGCGGGGGTATCGAGCAGTACTTC
NA,many,TRBJ1-1,TRBV6-5,CASSHAIVGTEAFF,TGTGCCAGCAGTCACGCGATCGTAGGGACTGAAGCTTTCTTT
NA,many,TRBJ1-1,TRBV19,CASSLAETVEAFF,TGTGCCAGTAGTTTGGCAGAGACGGTGGAAGCTTTCTTT
NA,NA,TRBJ1-5,TRBV19,CASSARAGDQHF,TGTGCCAGTAGCGCCCGGGCCGGTGACCAGCATTTT
TRBD1,NA,TRBJ2-5,TRBV6-5,CASSYLGTGQETQYF,TGTGCCAGCAGTTACCTTGGGACAGGCCAAGAGACCCAGTACTTC
NA,once,TRBJ1-2,TRBV11-2,CASSLDPRARTGYGYTF,TGTGCCAGCAGCTTAGACCCGAGGGCCCGAACAGGCTATGGCTACACCTTC
TRBD1,few,TRBJ2-3,TRBV20-1,CSATGGRTDTQYF,TGCAGTGCTACAGGGGGCCGCACAGATACGCAGTATTTT
NA,many,TRBJ1-2,TRBV7-2,CASSLAPDGHGYTF,TGTGCCAGCAGCTTAGCCCCTGACGGCCATGGCTACACCTTC
NA,few,TRBJ2-5,TRBV5-1,CASSNQGKETQYF,TGCGCCAGCAGCAATCAGGGGAAAGAGACCCAGTACTTC
NA,many,TRBJ2-5,TRBV29-1,CSVDLLAGSQETQYF,TGCAGCGTTGACCTATTGGCGGGAAGTCAAGAGACCCAGTACTTC
NA,many,TRBJ2-2,TRBV4-1,CASRSGTAANTGELFF,TGCGCCAGCAGATCCGGGACGGCTGCCAACACCGGGGAGCTGTTTTTT
TRBD2,few,TRBJ2-7,TRBV20-1,CSASRTSGKDEQYF,TGCAGTGCTAGTCGGACTAGCGGGAAAGACGAGCAGTACTTC